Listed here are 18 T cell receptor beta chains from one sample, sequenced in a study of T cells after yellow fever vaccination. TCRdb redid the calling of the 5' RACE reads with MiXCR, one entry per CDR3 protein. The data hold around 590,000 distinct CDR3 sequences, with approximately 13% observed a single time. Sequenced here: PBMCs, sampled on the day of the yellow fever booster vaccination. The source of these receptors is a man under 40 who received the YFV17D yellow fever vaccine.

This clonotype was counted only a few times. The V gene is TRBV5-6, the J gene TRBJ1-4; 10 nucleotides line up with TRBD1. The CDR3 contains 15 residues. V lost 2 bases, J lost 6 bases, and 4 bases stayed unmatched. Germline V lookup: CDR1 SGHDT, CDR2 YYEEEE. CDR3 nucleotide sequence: TGTGCCAGCAGCTTCCGGGACAGGGGTGATGAAAAACTGTTTTTT. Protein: CASSFRDRGDEKLFF.

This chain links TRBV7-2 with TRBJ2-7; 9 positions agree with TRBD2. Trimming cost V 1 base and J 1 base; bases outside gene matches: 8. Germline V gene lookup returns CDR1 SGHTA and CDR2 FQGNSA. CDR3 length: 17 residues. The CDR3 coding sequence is TGTGCCAGCAGCTTAGGGCGGCCTCTAGCGGGATCCTACGAGCAGTACTTC. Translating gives CASSLGRPLAGSYEQYF.

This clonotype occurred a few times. The CDR3 nucleotides are TGTGCCAGCTCACCACCCCAGGTTTCCGAGCAGTACTTC. It specifies CASSPPQVSEQYF. The chain couples TRBV18 to TRBJ2-7; no clear D gene. Trimming removed 0 bases at V and 6 bases at J, with 9 bases between. Germline CDR1 is KGHSH and CDR2 is LQKENI. This CDR3 comprises 13 residues.

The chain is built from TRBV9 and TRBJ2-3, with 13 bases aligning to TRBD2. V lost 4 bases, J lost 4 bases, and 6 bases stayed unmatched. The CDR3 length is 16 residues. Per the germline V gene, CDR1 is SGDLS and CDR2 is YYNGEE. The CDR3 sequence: CASSPRLAGGSDTQYF. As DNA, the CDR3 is TGTGCCAGCAGCCCCAGACTAGCGGGAGGTTCAGATACGCAGTATTTT.

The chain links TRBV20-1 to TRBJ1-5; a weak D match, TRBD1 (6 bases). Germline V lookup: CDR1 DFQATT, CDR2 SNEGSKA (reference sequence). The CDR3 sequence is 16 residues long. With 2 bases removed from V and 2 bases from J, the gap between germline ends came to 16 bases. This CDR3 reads CSARPGHLPGNQPQHF. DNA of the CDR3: TGCAGTGCTAGACCGGGACACCTACCTGGCAATCAGCCCCAGCATTTT.

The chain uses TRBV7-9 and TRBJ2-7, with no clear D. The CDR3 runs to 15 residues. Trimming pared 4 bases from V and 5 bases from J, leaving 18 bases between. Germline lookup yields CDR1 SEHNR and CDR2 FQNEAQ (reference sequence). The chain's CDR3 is CASSSAWFVVNEQYF. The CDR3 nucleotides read TGTGCCAGCAGCTCCGCCTGGTTTGTAGTGAACGAGCAGTACTTC. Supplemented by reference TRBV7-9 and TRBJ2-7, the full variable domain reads DTGVSQNPRHKITKRGQNVTFRCDPISEHNRLYWYRQTLGQGPEFLTYFQNEAQLEKSRLLSDRFSAERPKGSFSTLEIQRTEQGDSAMYLCASSSAWFVVNEQYFGPGTRLTVT.

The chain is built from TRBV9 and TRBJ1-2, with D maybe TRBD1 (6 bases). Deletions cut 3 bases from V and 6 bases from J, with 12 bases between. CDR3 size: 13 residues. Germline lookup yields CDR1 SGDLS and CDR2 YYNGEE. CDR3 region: CASSASQGDGYTF. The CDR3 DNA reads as TGTGCCAGCAGCGCCTCACAGGGTGATGGCTACACCTTC.

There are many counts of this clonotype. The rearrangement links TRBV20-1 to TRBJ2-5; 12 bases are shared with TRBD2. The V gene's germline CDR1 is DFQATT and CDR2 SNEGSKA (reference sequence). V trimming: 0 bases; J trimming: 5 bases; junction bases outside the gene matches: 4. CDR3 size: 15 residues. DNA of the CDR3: TGCAGTGCTAGAGACCAGACTAGCGGGAGTGAGACCCAGTACTTC. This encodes CSARDQTSGSETQYF.

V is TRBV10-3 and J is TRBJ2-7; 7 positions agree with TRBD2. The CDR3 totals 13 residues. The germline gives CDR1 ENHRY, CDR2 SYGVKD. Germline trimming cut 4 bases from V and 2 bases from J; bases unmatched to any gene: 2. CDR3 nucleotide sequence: TGTGCCATCAGTGGGGGACTAACCTACGAGCAGTACTTC. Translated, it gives CAISGGLTYEQYF.

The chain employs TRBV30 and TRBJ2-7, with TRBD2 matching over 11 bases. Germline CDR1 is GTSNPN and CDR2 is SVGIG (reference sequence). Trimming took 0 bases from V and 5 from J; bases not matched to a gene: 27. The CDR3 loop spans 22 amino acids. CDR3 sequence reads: CAWSVKRTSGLWRFGGRHEQYF. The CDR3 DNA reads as TGTGCCTGGAGTGTAAAAAGGACTAGCGGGCTCTGGAGGTTTGGGGGGCGGCACGAGCAGTACTTC. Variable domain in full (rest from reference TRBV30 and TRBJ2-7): SQTIHQWPATLVQPVGSPLSLECTVEGTSNPNLYWYRQAAGRGLQLLFYSVGIGQISSEVPQNLSASRPQDRQFILSSKKLLLSDSGFYLCAWSVKRTSGLWRFGGRHEQYFGPGTRLTVT.

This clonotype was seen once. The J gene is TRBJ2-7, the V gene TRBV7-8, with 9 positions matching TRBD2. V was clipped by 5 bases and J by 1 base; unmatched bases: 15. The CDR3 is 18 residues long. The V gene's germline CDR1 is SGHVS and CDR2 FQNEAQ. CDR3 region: CASSHHPTDSGSSYEQYF. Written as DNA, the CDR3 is TGTGCCAGCAGCCATCACCCGACGGATAGCGGGAGTTCCTACGAGCAGTACTTC.

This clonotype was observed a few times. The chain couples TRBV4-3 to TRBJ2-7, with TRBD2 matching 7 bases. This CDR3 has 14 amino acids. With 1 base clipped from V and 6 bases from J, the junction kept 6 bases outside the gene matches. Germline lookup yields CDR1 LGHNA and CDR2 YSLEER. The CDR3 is CASSQAFGGGEQYF. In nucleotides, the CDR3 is TGCGCCAGCAGCCAAGCGTTTGGGGGGGGCGAGCAGTACTTC.

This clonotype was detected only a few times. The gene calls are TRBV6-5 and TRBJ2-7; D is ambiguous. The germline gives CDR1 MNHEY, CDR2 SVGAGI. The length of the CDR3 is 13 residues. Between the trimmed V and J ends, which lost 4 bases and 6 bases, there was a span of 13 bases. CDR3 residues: CASSFPNSGEQYF. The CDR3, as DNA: TGTGCCAGCAGTTTCCCGAATAGTGGCGAGCAGTACTTC.

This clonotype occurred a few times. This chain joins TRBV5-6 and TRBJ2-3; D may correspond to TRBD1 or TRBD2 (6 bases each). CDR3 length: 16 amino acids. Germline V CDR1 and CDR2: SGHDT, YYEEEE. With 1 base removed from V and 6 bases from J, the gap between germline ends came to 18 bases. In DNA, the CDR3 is TGTGCCAGCAGCTTGATAATTCAGGACGGGGGCGATACGCAGTATTTT. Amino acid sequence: CASSLIIQDGGDTQYF. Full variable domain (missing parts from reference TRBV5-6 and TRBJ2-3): DAGVTQSPTHLIKTRGQQVTLRCSPKSGHDTVSWYQQALGQGPQFIFQYYEEEERQRGNFPDRFSGHQFPNYSSELNVNALLLGDSALYLCASSLIIQDGGDTQYFGPGTRLTVL.

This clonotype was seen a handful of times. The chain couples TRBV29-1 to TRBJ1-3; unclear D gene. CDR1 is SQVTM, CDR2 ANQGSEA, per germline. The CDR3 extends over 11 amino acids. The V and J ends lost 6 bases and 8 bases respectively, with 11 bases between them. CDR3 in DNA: TGCAGCGTGTTTTGGAGGGACACCATATATTTT. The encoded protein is CSVFWRDTIYF.

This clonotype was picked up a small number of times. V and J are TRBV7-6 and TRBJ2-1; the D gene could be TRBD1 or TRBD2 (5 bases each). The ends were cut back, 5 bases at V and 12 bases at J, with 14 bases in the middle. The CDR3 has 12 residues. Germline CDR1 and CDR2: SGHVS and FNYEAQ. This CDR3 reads CASSTIGTWQFF. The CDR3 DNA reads TGTGCCAGCAGCACCATAGGGACGTGGCAGTTCTTC. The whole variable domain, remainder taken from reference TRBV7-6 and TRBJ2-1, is GAGVSQSPRYKVTKRGQDVALRCDPISGHVSLYWYRQALGQGPEFLTYFNYEAQQDKSGLPNDRFSAERPEGSISTLTIQRTEQRDSAMYRCASSTIGTWQFFGPGTRLTVL.

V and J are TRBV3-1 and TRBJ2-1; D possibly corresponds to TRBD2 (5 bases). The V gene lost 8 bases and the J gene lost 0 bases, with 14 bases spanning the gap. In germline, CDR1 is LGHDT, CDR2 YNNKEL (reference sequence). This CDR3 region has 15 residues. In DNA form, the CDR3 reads TGTGCCAGCCACCCTAGCCGCAGCTCCTACAATGAGCAGTTCTTC. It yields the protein CASHPSRSSYNEQFF.

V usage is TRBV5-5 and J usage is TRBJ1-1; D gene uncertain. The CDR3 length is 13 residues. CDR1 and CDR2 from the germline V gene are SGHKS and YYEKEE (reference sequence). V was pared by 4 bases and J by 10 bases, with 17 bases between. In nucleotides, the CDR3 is TGTGCCAGCAGCCCATCTAGACAAATAGGAGCTTTCTTT. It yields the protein CASSPSRQIGAFF. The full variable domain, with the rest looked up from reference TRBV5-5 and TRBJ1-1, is DAGVTQSPTHLIKTRGQQVTLRCSPISGHKSVSWYQQVLGQGPQFIFQYYEKEERGRGNFPDRFSARQFPNYSSELNVNALLLGDSALYLCASSPSRQIGAFFGQGTRLTVV.